The present T cell receptor (beta chain) was sequenced within a study of vaccination and CD4 T cells after COVID-19. Study in general: A median of 72 days (range 14 to 241) separated dose two from the taking of post-vaccine samples. Overlapping spike peptides served as the stimulus for the cells. These peptides came from SARS-CoV-2 and from the common cold coronaviruses HCoV-NL63, HCoV-OC43 and HCoV-229E.

CDR1 is MNHNS, CDR2 SASEGT, per germline. The CDR3 is 16 residues long. Trimming left V 1 base short and J 10 bases short, with 22 bases between. The Oncomine TCR Beta short-read assay was what sequenced the DNA obtained from cultured CD4+ T cells. From CD4+ T cells that had been cultured, genomic DNA was extracted. Each CDR3 protein gets one entry after TCRdb re-called the PCR reads with MiXCR. The table includes 17,000 or so distinct CDR3 sequences, approximately 50% detected once. Treatment indicated: approximately 9-day PBMC culture with coronavirus spike peptide pools or control peptides (ViraFEST assay). Only a few counts were recorded for this clonotype. The target antigen is unknown.

The specimen comprised CD4+ T cells from blood, cultured in vitro, sampled before SARS-CoV-2 vaccination. The J gene is TRBJ1-1, the V gene TRBV6-1, with a tentative D call TRBD1 (6 bases). The receptor comes from a human donor who had recovered from COVID-19. CDR3 loop: CASSEDVWVGGPGAFF. The CDR3 DNA sequence: TGTGCCAGCAGTGAAGATGTATGGGTCGGGGGGCCAGGAGCTTTCTTT.